The text below deals with one TCR beta chain. The entry originates in a study of shared clonotypes between healthy human individuals. Measured with immunoSEQ multiplex PCR; TCRdb has only the in-frame clones, and not every one. This sample carries 1.5 million to 1.9 million clones, roughly 98% of them seen once, and the ten largest clones take 0.4% to 0.55%. This CDR3 has 14 amino acids. Germline-derived CDR1 and CDR2 are SGHRS and YFSETQ. V was clipped by 6 bases and J by 6 bases; unmatched bases: 8. The receptor was derived from a man aged 30 to 39 in good health. This rearrangement joins TRBV5-1 to TRBJ2-1, with 8 bases lining up with TRBD2. Sequencing was performed on naive CD4+ T cells sorted from blood. The subset denotes: CD45RA+ positively selected. CDR3 residues: CASTKGTRPNEQFF. CDR3 nucleotides: TGCGCCAGCACAAAAGGGACTAGACCCAATGAGCAGTTCTTC.